This T cell receptor (beta chain) originates from a study of early T cells in non-severe SARS-CoV-2 infection (dated by TCRdb to the early 2020s). With regard to the full study: Because TCR sequencing was done on bulk RNA from unsorted whole blood, the alpha and beta chains could not be paired. On the study overall, not on this receptor specifically: VDJdb matching was skewed toward anti-spike CD8 responses and likely underestimated virus-specific expansions by missing private and CD4 specificities.

Set within a cohort of healthcare workers in London, UK, this nested case-control study involved weekly PCR testing of nasopharyngeal swabs along with blood sampling. Healthcare workers were recruited between 23 and 31 March 2020, during the week of the UK lockdown, and were followed weekly for up to roughly 15 weeks. Concerning this clonotype itself: Its antigen is not yet known. No qualities accompany the bases; no much larger clone lies one base away.

A distance of 17 bases separates the germline ends of V and J, which lose 8 bases and 4 bases respectively. CDR1 and CDR2, looked up from the germline V gene, are ENHRY and SYGVKD. The CDR3 goes from the cysteine to the phenylalanine over 15 residues. Of all the DNA, just the CDR3 is kept, 45 bases in frame from base 1. Libraries were prepared through 5' RACE. The sample was run on a NextSeq 500. Unique molecular identifiers were attached to individual cDNA molecules in the TCR library protocol so that sequencing error and PCR bias could be corrected. Both TCR alpha and beta chains were sequenced, and tight co-correlation was observed between alpha and beta sequence abundances in each sample. For the original study's pipeline: V gene, J gene and CDR3 annotation of TCR sequences was performed with Decombinator V4. Expanded TCRs were defined as changing significantly between any two time points under a Poisson model with p below 0.0001. TCR abundances were normalised to the total number of TCRs sequenced per sample and were expressed as counts per million. MAIT TCRs were defined by TRAV1-2 paired with TRAJ12, TRAJ20 or TRAJ33, and iNKT TCRs by TRAV10 paired with TRAJ18. VDJdb, accessed 1 November 2021, was searched for CMV, EBV and SARS-CoV-2 annotated TCRs, with TCRs annotated for multiple antigens excluded. TCRdb reworked the public reads: Q25 trimming with fastp, MiXCR clone assembly, productive beta chains retained. Rows are unified per CDR3 protein, each entry keeping the most common DNA and genes. The V and J calls and clone size are TCRdb's, not the authors'. This sample lists tens of thousands of distinct CDR3 sequences; under 12% were detected once. Approximately 6.5% of the sample belongs to the ten largest clones.

What was sequenced was whole blood. The chain is assembled from TRBV10-3 and TRBJ2-2, with no confidently assigned D gene. This receptor was taken from an adult who was a healthcare worker with PCR-confirmed SARS-CoV-2 infection or an uninfected control (not recorded which). At the DNA level, the sequence is TGTGCCATCCCCGTCTCTCCTTCGGGCACCGGGGAGCTGTTTTTT. Its amino acids are CAIPVSPSGTGELFF.